This T cell receptor (beta chain) was sequenced during a study of T cell responses to AZD1222 COVID-19 vaccine. Assay: immunoSEQ multiplex PCR; the TCRdb copy retains only in-frame clones and omits some. This table holds over 110,000 clones, almost 90% found once. This CDR3 contains 16 residues. CDR1 and CDR2 (germline): SNHLY, FYNNEI. Deletions cut 9 bases from V and 2 bases from J, with 22 bases between. In this sample, this clone is medium-sized (0.01 to 0.1%). The chain recombines TRBV2 with TRBJ2-5; D may match TRBD1 or TRBD2 (5 bases each). The sequenced sample was peripheral blood, obtained 28 days after the second AZD1222 dose. This TCR came from an adult who received the AZD1222 COVID-19 vaccine. CDR3 sequence: CASSRGTVRFQETQYF. The CDR3 DNA follows: TGTGCCAGTTCCCGAGGGACGGTGAGATTTCAAGAGACCCAGTACTTC.